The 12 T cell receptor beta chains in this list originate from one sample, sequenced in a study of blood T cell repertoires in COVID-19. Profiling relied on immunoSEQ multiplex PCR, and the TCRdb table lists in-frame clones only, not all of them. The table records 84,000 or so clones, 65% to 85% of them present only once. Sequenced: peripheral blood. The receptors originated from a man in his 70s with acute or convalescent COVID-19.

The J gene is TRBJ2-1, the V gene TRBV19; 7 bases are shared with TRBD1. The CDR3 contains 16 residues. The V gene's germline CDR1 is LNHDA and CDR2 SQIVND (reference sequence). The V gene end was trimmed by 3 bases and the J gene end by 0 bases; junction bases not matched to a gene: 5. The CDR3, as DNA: TGTGCCAGTAGTATTTGGACAGGAGACTCCTACAATGAGCAGTTCTTC. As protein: CASSIWTGDSYNEQFF.

DNA for the CDR3: TGTGCCAGCGCCGTTCAGGCCCGCTCTGGAAACACCATATATTTT. It encodes CASAVQARSGNTIYF. The chain combines TRBV19 with TRBJ1-3; no firm D call. V was shortened by 9 bases and J by 0 bases, with 15 bases between the two germline ends. Germline assignment: CDR1 LNHDA and CDR2 SQIVND (reference sequence). This CDR3 has 15 amino acids.

In nucleotides, the CDR3 is TGCGCCTGCCGGGACAACCATAATTCACCCCTCCACTTT. This translates into CACRDNHNSPLHF. The chain recombines TRBV10-2 with TRBJ1-6; tentatively, D is TRBD1 (6 bases). Trimming pared 11 bases from V and 5 bases from J, leaving 13 bases between. This CDR3 region has 13 residues. Germline V CDR1 and CDR2: WSHSY, SAAADI.

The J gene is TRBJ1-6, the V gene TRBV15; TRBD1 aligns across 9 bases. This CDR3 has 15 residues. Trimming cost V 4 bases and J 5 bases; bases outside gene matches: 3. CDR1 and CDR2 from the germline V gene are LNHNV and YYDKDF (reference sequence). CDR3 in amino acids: CATSMTGGHNSPLHF. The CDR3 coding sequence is TGTGCCACCAGCATGACAGGGGGTCATAATTCACCCCTCCACTTT.

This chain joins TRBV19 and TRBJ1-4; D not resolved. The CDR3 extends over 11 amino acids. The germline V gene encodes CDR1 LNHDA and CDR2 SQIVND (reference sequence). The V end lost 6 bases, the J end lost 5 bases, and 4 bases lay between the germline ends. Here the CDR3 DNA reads TGTGCCAGTAGAGAGAATGAAAAACTGTTTTTT. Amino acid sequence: CASRENEKLFF.

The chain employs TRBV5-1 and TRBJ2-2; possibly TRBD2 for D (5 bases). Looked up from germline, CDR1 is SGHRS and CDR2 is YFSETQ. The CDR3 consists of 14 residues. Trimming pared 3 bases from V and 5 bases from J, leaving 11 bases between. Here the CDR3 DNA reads TGCGCCAGCAGCTCCGGGAAGAAGACCGGGGAGCTGTTTTTT. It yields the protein CASSSGKKTGELFF.

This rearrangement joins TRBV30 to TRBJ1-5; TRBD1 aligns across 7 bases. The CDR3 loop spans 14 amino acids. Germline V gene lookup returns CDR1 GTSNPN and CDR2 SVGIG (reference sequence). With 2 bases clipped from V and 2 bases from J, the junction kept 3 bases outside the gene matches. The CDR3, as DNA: TGTGCCTGGAGTCGAGGACAGGGCAATCAGCCCCAGCATTTT. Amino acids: CAWSRGQGNQPQHF.

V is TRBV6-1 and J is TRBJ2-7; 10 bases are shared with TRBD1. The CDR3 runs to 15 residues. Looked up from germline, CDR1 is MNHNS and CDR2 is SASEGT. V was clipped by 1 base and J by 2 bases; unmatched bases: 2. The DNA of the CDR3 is TGTGCCAGCAGTGAAGACGGACAGGGGGCCTACGAGCAGTACTTC. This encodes CASSEDGQGAYEQYF.

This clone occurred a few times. CDR3 DNA: TGTGCCAGCAGCCCCAGGGTGGGACAGTTCTCTGGGGCCAACGTCCTGACTTTC. It codes for CASSPRVGQFSGANVLTF. This chain joins TRBV7-9 and TRBJ2-6; 7 bases map to TRBD1. The trim removed 5 bases at V and 0 bases at J, leaving 10 bases unmatched. Germline V gene data show CDR1 as SEHNR and CDR2 as FQNEAQ (reference sequence). This CDR3 region has 18 residues.

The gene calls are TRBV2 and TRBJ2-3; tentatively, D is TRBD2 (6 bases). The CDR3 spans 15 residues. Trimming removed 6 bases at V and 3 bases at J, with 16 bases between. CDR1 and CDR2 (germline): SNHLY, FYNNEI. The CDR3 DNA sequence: TGTGCCAGCAGGGCGGGGAGGATCGGTACAGATACGCAGTATTTT. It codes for CASRAGRIGTDTQYF.

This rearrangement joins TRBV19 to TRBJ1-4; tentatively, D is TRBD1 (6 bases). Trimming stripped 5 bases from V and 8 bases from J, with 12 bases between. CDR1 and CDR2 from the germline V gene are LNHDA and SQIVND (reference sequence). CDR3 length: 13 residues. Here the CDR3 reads CASSRQAREKLFF. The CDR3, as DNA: TGTGCCAGTAGTCGACAGGCCCGGGAAAAACTGTTTTTT.

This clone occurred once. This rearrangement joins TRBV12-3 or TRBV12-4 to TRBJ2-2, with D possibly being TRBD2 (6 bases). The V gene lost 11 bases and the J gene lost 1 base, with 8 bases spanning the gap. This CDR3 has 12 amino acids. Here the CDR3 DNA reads TGTGCCTACGGGGGGAACACCGGGGAGCTGTTTTTT. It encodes CAYGGNTGELFF.